This TCR beta chain was captured in a study of Graves' ophthalmopathy and Graves' hyperthyroidism. Study conclusions and caveats: The majority of expanded thyroid clonotypes above 0.001 frequency also occurred in blood.

Investigators amplified TCR beta CDR3 regions from RNA transcripts. RT-PCR was first run with HTBI primers, then multiplex PCR in a second round. In TCRdb, the multiplex PCR reads were re-called with MiXCR into one record per CDR3 protein. The data show around 600,000 distinct CDR3 sequences, about 38% seen once. This clonotype has more than one count but fewer than ten. Antigen unknown. Germline CDR1 MNHNY, CDR2 SVGAGI (reference sequence). The V and J ends lost 0 bases and 2 bases respectively, with 16 bases between them. This CDR3 spans 17 amino acids. Disease in donors with ophthalmopathy had moderate-to-severe activity, CAS ≥3, NOSPECS ≥4 and under 3 months' duration. Other autoimmune diseases, uncontrolled infections, pregnancy or lactation led to the exclusion of patients. A diagnosis was made from clinical symptoms together with serum thyroxine, TRAb, thyroid ultrasound and orbital computed tomography.

Sequenced: peripheral blood. V usage is TRBV6-6 and J usage is TRBJ1-1, with D possibly being TRBD1 (5 bases). The TCR comes from an adult man with Graves' ophthalmopathy. The CDR3 nucleotides are TGTGCCAGCAGTTACTCTTGGGGGGTAAGACCCAACACTGAAGCTTTCTTT. It translates to CASSYSWGVRPNTEAFF.